Listed below are T cell receptor beta chains from one sample, sequenced in a study of blood T cell repertoires in COVID-19. Sequencing used immunoSEQ multiplex PCR; TCRdb keeps in-frame clones, though not all of them. The sample has more than 150,000 clones; about 79% are singletons. The sequenced sample consisted of peripheral blood. The receptors stem from a woman aged 65 to 85 with acute or convalescent COVID-19. The conserved cysteine and the conserved F or W are not part of the CDR3 here. Each record gives: J gene, clone size, CDR3 length, V gene, CDR3 protein. Some rows have no size entry. The others give once, few or many, or a class for an expanded clone.

j_gene: TRBJ1-4; abundance: -; len: 13; v_gene: TRBV3-1/TRBV3-2; CDR3aa: ASSPPGGGREKLF
j_gene: TRBJ2-1; abundance: few; len: 14; v_gene: TRBV15; CDR3aa: ATSRERGSGSYEQF
j_gene: TRBJ2-4; abundance: few; len: 16; v_gene: TRBV15; CDR3aa: ATSRDWGETAAKNIQY
j_gene: TRBJ2-5; abundance: -; len: 12; v_gene: TRBV27; CDR3aa: ASSFTGTLGTQY
j_gene: TRBJ2-5; abundance: -; len: 13; v_gene: TRBV5-1; CDR3aa: ASSLEGQGFQTQY
j_gene: TRBJ2-1; abundance: -; len: 14; v_gene: TRBV9; CDR3aa: ASSAGTSETYNEQF
j_gene: TRBJ1-5; abundance: -; len: 12; v_gene: TRBV11-2; CDR3aa: ASSLTGSWQPQH
j_gene: TRBJ2-1; abundance: -; len: 13; v_gene: TRBV3-1/TRBV3-2; CDR3aa: ASSQDLVEYNEQF
j_gene: TRBJ2-5; abundance: once; len: 12; v_gene: TRBV7-9; CDR3aa: ASSLGDYRETQY
j_gene: TRBJ2-2; abundance: -; len: 13; v_gene: TRBV7-3; CDR3aa: ASSPRGGPFGELF
j_gene: TRBJ2-1; abundance: few; len: 11; v_gene: TRBV19; CDR3aa: ASRTQGDNEQF
j_gene: TRBJ1-2; abundance: -; len: 12; v_gene: TRBV27; CDR3aa: ASTPTGATYGYT
j_gene: TRBJ2-1; abundance: -; len: 13; v_gene: TRBV10-1; CDR3aa: ASSEAGAVYNEQF
j_gene: TRBJ2-7; abundance: -; len: 13; v_gene: TRBV7-2; CDR3aa: ASSLELLAVYEQY
j_gene: TRBJ2-1; abundance: -; len: 17; v_gene: TRBV24-1; CDR3aa: ATSGPTSGRVGSYNEQF
j_gene: TRBJ1-2; abundance: -; len: 12; v_gene: TRBV3-1/TRBV3-2; CDR3aa: ASSHSSGTKGYT
j_gene: TRBJ1-5; abundance: -; len: 11; v_gene: TRBV5-4; CDR3aa: ASSKDRDQPQH
j_gene: TRBJ2-7; abundance: -; len: 13; v_gene: TRBV7-8; CDR3aa: ASSLAEAGAHEQY
j_gene: TRBJ1-2; abundance: -; len: 13; v_gene: TRBV10-3; CDR3aa: AISELSDSNYGYT
j_gene: TRBJ1-5; abundance: -; len: 11; v_gene: TRBV12-3/TRBV12-4; CDR3aa: ASSSGGNQPQH
j_gene: TRBJ2-2; abundance: -; len: 12; v_gene: TRBV18; CDR3aa: ASSPPSRPGELF
j_gene: TRBJ1-2; abundance: few; len: 13; v_gene: TRBV15; CDR3aa: ATSRDTGDRSSYT
j_gene: TRBJ2-3; abundance: -; len: 8; v_gene: TRBV29-1; CDR3aa: SANTDTQY
j_gene: TRBJ2-7; abundance: -; len: 12; v_gene: TRBV5-1; CDR3aa: ASSPGEPVYEQY
j_gene: TRBJ2-2; abundance: -; len: 13; v_gene: TRBV19; CDR3aa: ASGLAGGPSGELF
j_gene: TRBJ2-2; abundance: few; len: 11; v_gene: TRBV3-1/TRBV3-2; CDR3aa: ASLGRATGELF
j_gene: TRBJ1-4; abundance: few; len: 15; v_gene: TRBV12-5; CDR3aa: ASGLDRDSQRGEKLF
j_gene: TRBJ1-5; abundance: -; len: 13; v_gene: TRBV2; CDR3aa: ASSVSRGFSQPQH
j_gene: TRBJ2-1; abundance: -; len: 15; v_gene: TRBV5-1; CDR3aa: ASSLGWAGGSDNEQF
j_gene: TRBJ2-7; abundance: -; len: 9; v_gene: TRBV7-9; CDR3aa: ASSLGTSGS